This T cell receptor (beta chain) was sequenced during a study of blood T cell repertoires in COVID-19 (TCRdb year 2020). About the full investigation: Samples covering the acute and convalescent phases of COVID-19 were provided by collaborators in the United States, Italy and Spain. The prospective study material was composed of cDNA or gDNA derived from T cells, B-cell-depleted T cells, or PBMCs. Subjects who had been exposed to COVID-19, were actively infected with it, or had recovered from it provided the deeply sampled blood TCRbeta repertoires that made up the dataset. The repertoires were released in a freely available public database meant as a resource for research on the immune response to SARS-CoV-2. The samples were drawn from the first 160 participants of the ongoing ImmuneRACE study and from 1,254 subjects provided by 6 global collaborators. The sample metadata nearly always contained a de-identified subject ID, COVID-19 status, age in years and sex. HLA class I and class II types, where available, came from metadata supplied by the sample provider rather than from assay-based typing.

Whole blood was collected in K2EDTA tubes by collaborating institutions according to the institutions' own protocols. For TCRbeta analysis, collaborator samples were shipped as frozen whole blood, as isolated PBMCs, or as DNA extracted from either sample type. What the work shows at the level of the full study, not this receptor alone: Clinical and demographic metadata were provided uncurated, with the amount varying by source and participant.

From the cysteine through the phenylalanine, the CDR3 covers 14 amino acids. The sequence is cut down to CDR3 DNA, 42 bases in frame from base 1. The germline ends are 7 bases apart after V is trimmed by 1 base and J by 6 bases. In the germline V gene, CDR1 corresponds to SGHTA and CDR2 to FQGNSA. To note about this clone: Its cognate antigen has yet to be identified. Base qualities are not recorded, but no much larger clone differs from it by a single base.

TCRbeta CDR3 regions were amplified from genomic DNA by means of the immunoSEQ Assay, a bias-controlled multiplex PCR. As for the authors' bioinformatics: The number of nucleated cells in each sample was estimated by amplification of reference gene primers within the assay. To quantify the absolute abundance of each unique TCRbeta CDR3 rearrangement, sequence reads were collapsed and filtered. Productive Simpson clonality was computed per sample as the square root of Simpson's diversity index over productive rearrangements. The immuneACCESS repertoire file appears here via TCRdb, limited to in-frame rearrangements. These files lack a portion of the clones; in checked studies, under half of the deficit traces to unresolved V genes, and the cause of the others is not known. V and J calls plus clone size are reproduced from that table; the DNA served to infer D and trimming. Here the sample has 200,000 to 300,000 clones; approximately 78% occur a single time. The leading ten clones occupy roughly 12% of the sample.

What was sequenced was peripheral blood. This TCR was recovered from a woman aged 55-69 years with active or convalescent COVID-19. Here the chain combines TRBV7-2 and TRBJ1-6, and TRBD1 may be the D gene, going by 5 matching bases. The CDR3 region has the sequence CASSLETVNSPLHF. The DNA is as follows: TGTGCCAGCAGCTTAGAGACAGTTAATTCACCCCTCCACTTT.